This entry lists 5 T cell receptor beta chains sequenced from one sample in a study of CD8+ T cells in alopecia areata. Sequencing relied on a cDNA template that was reverse transcribed from extracted RNA. Using immunoSEQ multiplex PCR, the repertoire was profiled, and TCRdb retains in-frame clones only, with some absent. The sample records 150,000 or so clones, 85% to 90% being singletons. Sequenced material: CD8+ T cells sorted from blood, taken at week 0. These receptors all come from a human donor with alopecia areata.

The V gene is TRBV5-4, the J gene TRBJ2-7, with TRBD2 matching over 13 bases. Losses at the gene ends were 2 bases for V and 5 bases for J; bases not matched to a gene: 1. Per the germline V gene, CDR1 is SGHNT and CDR2 is YYREEE (reference sequence). CDR3 length equals 14 residues. In DNA, the CDR3 is TGTGCCAGCAGCTTAGGACTAGCGGGAGACGAGCAGTACTTC. It specifies CASSLGLAGDEQYF.

The gene calls are TRBV30 and TRBJ1-1, with D possibly matching TRBD1 (6 bases). This CDR3 region has 14 residues. Per the germline V gene, CDR1 is GTSNPN and CDR2 is SVGIG (reference sequence). V dropped 3 bases and J dropped 1 base, with 12 bases sitting between them. In DNA form, the CDR3 reads TGTGCCTGGAGGAAAGGGGGTGCGAACACTGAAGCTTTCTTT. It specifies CAWRKGGANTEAFF.

CDR3 region: CASSIRLVGATQYF. The DNA of the CDR3 is TGTGCCAGCAGCATACGACTAGTGGGGGCCACGCAGTATTTT. The chain couples TRBV7-2 to TRBJ2-3; D may match TRBD1 or TRBD2 (6 bases each). This CDR3 has 14 residues. V lost 5 bases, J lost 9 bases, and 18 bases lay in between. Germline loops: CDR1 SGHTA, CDR2 FQGNSA. Filled out from reference TRBV7-2 and TRBJ2-3, the complete variable domain reads GAGVSQSPSNKVTEKGKDVELRCDPISGHTALYWYRQSLGQGLEFLIYFQGNSAPDKSGLPSDRFSAERTGGSVSTLTIQRTQQEDSAVYLCASSIRLVGATQYFGPGTRLTVL.

V usage is TRBV14 and J usage is TRBJ1-1, with 8 nucleotides matching TRBD1. This CDR3 has 14 residues. After removal of 5 bases from V and 3 bases from J, the junction contained 5 bases not matched to a gene. The germline V gene encodes CDR1 SGHDN and CDR2 FVKESK. As DNA, the CDR3 is TGTGCCAGCAGCATCACAGGGGGAGACACTGAAGCTTTCTTT. This encodes CASSITGGDTEAFF.

V and J are TRBV25-1 and TRBJ2-7; 8 nucleotides agree with TRBD1. The CDR3 extends over 16 amino acids. J was trimmed by 0 bases and V by 1 base; bases with no gene match: 5. Germline CDR1 MGHDK, CDR2 SYGVNS. The CDR3 here is CASSELKQGGSYEQYF. As DNA, the CDR3 is TGTGCCAGCAGTGAATTAAAACAGGGGGGCTCCTACGAGCAGTACTTC.